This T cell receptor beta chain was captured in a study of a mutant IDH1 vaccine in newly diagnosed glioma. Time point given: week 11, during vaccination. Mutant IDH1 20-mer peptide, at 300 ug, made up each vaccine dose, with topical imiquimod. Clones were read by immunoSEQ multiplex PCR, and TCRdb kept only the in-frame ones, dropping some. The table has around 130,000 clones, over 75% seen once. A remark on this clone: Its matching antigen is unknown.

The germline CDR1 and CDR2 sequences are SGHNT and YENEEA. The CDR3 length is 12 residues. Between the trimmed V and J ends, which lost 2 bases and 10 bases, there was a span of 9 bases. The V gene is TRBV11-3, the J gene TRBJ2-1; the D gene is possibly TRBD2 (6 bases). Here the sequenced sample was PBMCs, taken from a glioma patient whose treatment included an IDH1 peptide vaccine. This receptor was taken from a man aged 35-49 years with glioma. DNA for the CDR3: TGTGCCAGCAGCTTAAACAGCGGGGAGCAGTTCTTC. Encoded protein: CASSLNSGEQFF.